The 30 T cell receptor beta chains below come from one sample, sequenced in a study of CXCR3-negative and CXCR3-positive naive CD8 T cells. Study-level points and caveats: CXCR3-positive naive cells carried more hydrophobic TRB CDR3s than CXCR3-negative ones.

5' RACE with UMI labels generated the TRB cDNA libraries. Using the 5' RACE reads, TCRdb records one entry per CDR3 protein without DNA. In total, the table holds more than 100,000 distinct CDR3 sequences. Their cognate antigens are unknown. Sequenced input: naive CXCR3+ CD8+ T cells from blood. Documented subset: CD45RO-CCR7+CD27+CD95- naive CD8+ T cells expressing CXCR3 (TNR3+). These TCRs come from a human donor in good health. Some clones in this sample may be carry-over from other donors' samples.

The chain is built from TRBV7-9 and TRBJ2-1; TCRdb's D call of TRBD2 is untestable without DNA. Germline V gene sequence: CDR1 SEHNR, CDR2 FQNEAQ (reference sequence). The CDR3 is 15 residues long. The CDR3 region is CASSPGTSGSGEQFF.

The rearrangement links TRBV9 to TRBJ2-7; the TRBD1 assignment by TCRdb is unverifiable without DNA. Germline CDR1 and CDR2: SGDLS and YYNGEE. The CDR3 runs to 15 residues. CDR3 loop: CASSVTGQGIDEQYF.

CDR3 residues: CASSSRMIEGNEQFF. The chain employs TRBV28 and TRBJ2-1; TCRdb picks TRBD2, but there is no DNA to check that call. This CDR3 has 15 amino acids. Germline V lookup: CDR1 MDHEN, CDR2 SYDVKM.

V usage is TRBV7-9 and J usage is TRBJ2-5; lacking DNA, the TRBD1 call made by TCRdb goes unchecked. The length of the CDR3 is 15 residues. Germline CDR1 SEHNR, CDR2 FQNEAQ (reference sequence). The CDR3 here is CASSHRDSKQETQYF.

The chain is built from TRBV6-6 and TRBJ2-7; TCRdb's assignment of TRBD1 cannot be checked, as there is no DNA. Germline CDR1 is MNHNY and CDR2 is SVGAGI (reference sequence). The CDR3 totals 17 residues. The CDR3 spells CASSFLPPDRGTGEQYF.

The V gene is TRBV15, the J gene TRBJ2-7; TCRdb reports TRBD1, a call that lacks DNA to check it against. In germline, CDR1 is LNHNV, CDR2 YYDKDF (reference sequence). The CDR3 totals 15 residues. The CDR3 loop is CATSQSRMGAYEQYF.

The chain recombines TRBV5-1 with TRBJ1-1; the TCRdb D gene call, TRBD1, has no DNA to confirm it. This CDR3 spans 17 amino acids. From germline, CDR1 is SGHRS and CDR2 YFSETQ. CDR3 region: CASSGGIPTGLNTEAFF.

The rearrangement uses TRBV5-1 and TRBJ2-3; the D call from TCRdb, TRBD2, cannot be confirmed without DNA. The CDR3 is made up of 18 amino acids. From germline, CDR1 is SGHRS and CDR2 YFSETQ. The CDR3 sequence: CASSAGRSSGGSADTQYF.

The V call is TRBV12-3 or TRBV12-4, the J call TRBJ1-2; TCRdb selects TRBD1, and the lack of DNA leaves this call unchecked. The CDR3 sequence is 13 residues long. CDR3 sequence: CASSLDSFYGYTF.

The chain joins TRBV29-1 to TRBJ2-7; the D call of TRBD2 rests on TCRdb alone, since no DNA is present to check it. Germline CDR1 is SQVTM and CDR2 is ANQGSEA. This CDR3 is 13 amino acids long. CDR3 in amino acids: CSVVLAEHYEQYF.

This CDR3 reads CASSQDTVTSYEQYF. The chain carries TRBV4-2 and TRBJ2-7. CDR3 size: 15 residues. The germline gives CDR1 LGHNA, CDR2 YNFKEQ.

The chain's CDR3 is CSVFEGAPGQGADYGYTF. The chain links TRBV29-1 to TRBJ1-2; TCRdb selects TRBD1, and the lack of DNA leaves this call unchecked. The CDR3 covers 18 residues. The germline gives CDR1 SQVTM, CDR2 ANQGSEA.

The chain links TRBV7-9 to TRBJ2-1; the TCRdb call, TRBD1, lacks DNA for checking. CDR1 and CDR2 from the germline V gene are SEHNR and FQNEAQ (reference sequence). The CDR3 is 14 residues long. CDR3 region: CASTSDRGRNEQFF.

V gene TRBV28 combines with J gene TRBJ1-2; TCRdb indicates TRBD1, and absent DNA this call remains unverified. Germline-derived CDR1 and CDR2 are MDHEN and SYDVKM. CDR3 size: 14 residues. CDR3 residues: CASSFRGAGYGYTF.

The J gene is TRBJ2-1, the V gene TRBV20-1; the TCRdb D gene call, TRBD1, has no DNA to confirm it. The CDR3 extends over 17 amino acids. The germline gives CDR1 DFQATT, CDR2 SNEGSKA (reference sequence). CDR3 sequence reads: CSARPYLTGAGINEQFF.

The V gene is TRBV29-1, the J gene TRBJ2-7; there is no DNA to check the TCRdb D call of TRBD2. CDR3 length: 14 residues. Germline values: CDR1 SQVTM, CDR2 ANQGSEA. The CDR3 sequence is CSALGGLDFDEQYF.

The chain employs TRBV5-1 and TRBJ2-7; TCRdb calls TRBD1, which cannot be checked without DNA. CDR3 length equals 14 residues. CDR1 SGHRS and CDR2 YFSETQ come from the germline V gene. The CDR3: CASNPRGGPYEQYF.

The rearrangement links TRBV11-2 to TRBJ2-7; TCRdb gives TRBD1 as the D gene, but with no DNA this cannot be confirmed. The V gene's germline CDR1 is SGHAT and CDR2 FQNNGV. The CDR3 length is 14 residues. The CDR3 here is CASSSTGQSYEQYF. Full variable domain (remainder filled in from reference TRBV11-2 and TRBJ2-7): EAGVAQSPRYKIIEKRQSVAFWCNPISGHATLYWYQQILGQGPKLLIQFQNNGVVDDSQLPKDRFSAERLKGVDSTLKIQPAKLEDSAVYLCASSSTGQSYEQYFGPGTRLTVT.

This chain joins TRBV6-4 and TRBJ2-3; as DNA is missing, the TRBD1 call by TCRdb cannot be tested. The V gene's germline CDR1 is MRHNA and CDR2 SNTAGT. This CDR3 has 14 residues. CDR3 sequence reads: CASSDQGGTDTQYF.

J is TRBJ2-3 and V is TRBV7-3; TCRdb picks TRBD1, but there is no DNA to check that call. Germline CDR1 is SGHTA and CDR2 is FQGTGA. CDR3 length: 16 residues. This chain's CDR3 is CASNLLGQALTDTQYF.

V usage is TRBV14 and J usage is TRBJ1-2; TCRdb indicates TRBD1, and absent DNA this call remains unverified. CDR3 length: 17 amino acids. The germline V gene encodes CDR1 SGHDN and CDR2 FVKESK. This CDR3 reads CASSQVTGGYSDYGYTF. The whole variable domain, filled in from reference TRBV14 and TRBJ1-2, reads EAGVTQFPSHSVIEKGQTVTLRCDPISGHDNLYWYRRVMGKEIKFLLHFVKESKQDESGMPNNRFLAERTGGTYSTLKVQPAELEDSGVYFCASSQVTGGYSDYGYTFGSGTRLTVV.

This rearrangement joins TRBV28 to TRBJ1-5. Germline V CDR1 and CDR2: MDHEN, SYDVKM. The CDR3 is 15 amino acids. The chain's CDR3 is CASSWEAREHQSQHF.

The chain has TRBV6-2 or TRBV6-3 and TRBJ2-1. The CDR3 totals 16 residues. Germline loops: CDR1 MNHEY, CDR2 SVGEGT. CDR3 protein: CASSYSETLTDNEQFF.

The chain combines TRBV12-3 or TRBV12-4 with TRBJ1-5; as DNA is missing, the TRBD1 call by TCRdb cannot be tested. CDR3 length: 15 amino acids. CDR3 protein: CASSYGDRLNQPQHF.

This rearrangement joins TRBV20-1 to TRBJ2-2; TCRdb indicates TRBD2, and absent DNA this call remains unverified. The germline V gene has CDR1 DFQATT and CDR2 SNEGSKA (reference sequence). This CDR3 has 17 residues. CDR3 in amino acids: CSASPSGGYLYAGELFF.

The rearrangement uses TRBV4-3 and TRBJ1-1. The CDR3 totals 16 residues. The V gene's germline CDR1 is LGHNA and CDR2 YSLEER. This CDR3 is CASSQDSFGLSTEAFF.

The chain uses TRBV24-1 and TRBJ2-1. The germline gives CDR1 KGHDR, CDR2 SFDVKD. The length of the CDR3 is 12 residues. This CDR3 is CATSDSRYEQFF.

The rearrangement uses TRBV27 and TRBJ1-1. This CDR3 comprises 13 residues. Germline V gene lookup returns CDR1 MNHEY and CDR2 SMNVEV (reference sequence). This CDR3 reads CASRLGWGTEAFF.

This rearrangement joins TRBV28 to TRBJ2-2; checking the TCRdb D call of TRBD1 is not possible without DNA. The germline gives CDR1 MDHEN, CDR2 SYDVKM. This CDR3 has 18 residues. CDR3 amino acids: CASSSNIGQGAYTGELFF.

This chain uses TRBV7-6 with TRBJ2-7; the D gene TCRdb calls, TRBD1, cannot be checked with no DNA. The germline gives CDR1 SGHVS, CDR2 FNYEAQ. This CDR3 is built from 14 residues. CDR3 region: CASSKGQGVYEQYF.